Listed below are T cell receptor beta chains from one sample, sequenced in a study of cytomegalovirus exposure and HLA in healthy donors. TCRdb keeps only in-frame clones here, not all; method: immunoSEQ multiplex PCR. This sample's table reports roughly 220,000 clones. Specimen: PBMCs. All receptors come from a girl aged 2-10 years in good health and CMV-seropositive. Both conserved end residues are part of each CDR3. D genes are given only for firm matches.

d_call j_call v_call cdr3_aa cdr3_nt
TRBD1 TRBJ2-2 TRBV5-1 CASSLDRGPNTGELFF TGCGCCAGCAGCTTAGACAGGGGGCCGAACACCGGGGAGCTGTTTTTT
TRBD1 TRBJ1-2 TRBV10-2 CASSENDRGDSHYGYTF TGCGCCAGCAGTGAGAACGACAGGGGGGATTCGCACTATGGCTACACCTTC
. TRBJ1-5 TRBV6-5 CASSAGQFSNQPQHF TGTGCCAGCAGTGCCGGACAGTTTAGCAATCAGCCCCAGCATTTT
. TRBJ2-6 TRBV7-9 CASSPTGGTGANVLTF TGTGCCAGCAGCCCAACGGGGGGCACTGGGGCCAACGTCCTGACTTTC
TRBD1 TRBJ2-7 TRBV18 CASSPPGQGPYEQYF TGTGCCAGCTCACCACCGGGACAGGGTCCCTACGAGCAGTACTTC
. TRBJ1-6 TRBV30 CAWRGIAGGQNSPLHF TGTGCCTGGAGGGGAATCGCGGGGGGCCAAAATTCACCCCTCCACTTT
TRBD2 TRBJ2-7 TRBV11-2 CASSNRRTSGVKTYEQYF TGTGCCAGCAGCAACAGGAGGACTAGCGGCGTAAAAACCTACGAGCAGTACTTC
. TRBJ2-7 TRBV1 CTSSQDGEASGVPYYEQYF TGCACCAGCAGCCAAGATGGAGAGGCTAGCGGGGTCCCCTACTACGAGCAGTACTTC
TRBD1 TRBJ2-7 TRBV29-1 CSVEGDRGIEQYF TGCAGCGTTGAAGGGGACAGGGGAATCGAGCAGTACTTC
. TRBJ2-1 TRBV4-1 CASSQDLSDEQFF TGCGCCAGCAGCCAAGATCTGTCCGATGAGCAGTTCTTC
. TRBJ2-7 TRBV7-7 CASSLLGSPYGQYF TGTGCTAGCAGCCTACTAGGTTCTCCCTACGGGCAGTACTTC
. TRBJ2-1 TRBV7-7 CASSRQVSYNEQFF TGTGCTAGCAGCCGACAGGTCTCCTACAATGAGCAGTTCTTC
TRBD2 TRBJ2-5 TRBV29-1 CSVGTRGLGETQYF TGCAGCGTTGGGACTAGAGGATTGGGAGAGACCCAGTACTTC
TRBD2 TRBJ2-1 TRBV9 CASSVPRSGSEDEQFF TGTGCCAGCAGCGTACCCAGGAGCGGGAGTGAGGATGAGCAGTTCTTC
TRBD1 TRBJ1-3 TRBV28 CASREWTGKVDTIYF TGTGCCAGCAGGGAATGGACAGGAAAGGTTGACACCATATATTTT
. TRBJ1-1 TRBV15 CATSRDLMNTEAFF TGTGCCACCAGCAGAGATCTAATGAACACTGAAGCTTTCTTT
. TRBJ2-7 TRBV10-1 CASSETGRYEQYF TGCGCCAGCAGTGAGACAGGACGATACGAGCAGTACTTC
TRBD2 TRBJ2-1 TRBV7-3 CASSPGLAGGPEPYNEQFF TGTGCCAGCAGCCCCGGACTAGCGGGAGGGCCGGAGCCGTACAATGAGCAGTTCTTC
TRBD1 TRBJ1-1 TRBV5-1 CASSSGTGTLHTEAFF TGCGCCAGCAGCTCCGGGACAGGGACTTTGCACACTGAAGCTTTCTTT
TRBD1 TRBJ1-5 TRBV7-9 CASSLTGDSNQPQHF TGTGCCAGCAGCTTAACAGGGGATAGCAATCAGCCCCAGCATTTT
TRBD2 TRBJ2-2 TRBV7-3 CASSLGGIGTGELFF TGTGCCAGCAGCCTGGGAGGGATTGGGACCGGGGAGCTGTTTTTT
. TRBJ1-2 TRBV21-1 CASTSKSSEGGDYGYTF TGTGCCAGCACCAGCAAGTCAAGTGAGGGAGGAGACTATGGCTACACCTTC
. TRBJ2-5 TRBV5-1 CASSLAAGLKTQYF TGCGCCAGCAGCTTGGCGGCGGGGTTGAAGACCCAGTACTTC
. TRBJ2-4 TRBV28 CASSLAPDTQNIQYF TGTGCCAGCAGTTTGGCCCCGGACACTCAAAACATTCAGTACTTC
. TRBJ1-1 TRBV30 CAWSVGSEAFF TGTGCCTGGAGTGTCGGTTCTGAAGCTTTCTTT
. TRBJ2-2 TRBV6-5 CASSYVSGSTGELFF TGTGCCAGCAGTTACGTTAGCGGCTCCACCGGGGAGCTGTTTTTT
TRBD2 TRBJ2-1 TRBV7-3 CASSPSPGLAYNEQFF TGTGCCAGCAGCCCCTCCCCGGGACTAGCCTACAATGAGCAGTTCTTC
. TRBJ1-1 TRBV2 CASRAGGNTEAFF TGTGCCAGCAGAGCCGGGGGGAACACTGAAGCTTTCTTT
. TRBJ1-2 TRBV5-6 CASSFRERGFYGYTF TGTGCCAGCAGCTTTCGGGAGCGGGGGTTCTATGGCTACACCTTC
TRBD1 TRBJ1-5 TRBV19 CASSRGRDRGRGNQPQHF TGTGCCAGTAGTCGCGGCCGAGACAGGGGAAGGGGCAATCAGCCCCAGCATTTT
. TRBJ2-2 TRBV6-1 CASSESGAPGELFF TGTGCCAGCAGTGAATCAGGGGCCCCCGGGGAGCTGTTTTTT
. TRBJ2-2 TRBV13 CASSSARGAPGAELTGELFF TGTGCCAGCAGCTCCGCGAGAGGAGCTCCTGGGGCGGAACTAACCGGGGAGCTGTTTTTT
. TRBJ2-7 TRBV2 CASRGLHYEQYF TGTGCCAGCAGAGGACTGCACTACGAGCAGTACTTC
. TRBJ1-1 TRBV10-3 CAITFGRDTEAFF TGTGCCATCACCTTTGGGAGGGACACTGAAGCTTTCTTT
TRBD1 TRBJ2-3 TRBV6-5 CASSSTGGRTDTQYF TGTGCCAGCAGTTCCACAGGGGGACGCACAGATACGCAGTATTTT
. TRBJ2-7 TRBV5-1 CASSLGLPSEQYF TGCGCCAGCAGCTTGGGACTACCTTCGGAGCAGTACTTC
TRBD1 TRBJ2-6 TRBV10-3 CAISETPGQGLPGANVLTF TGTGCCATCAGTGAGACTCCGGGACAGGGGCTCCCTGGGGCCAACGTCCTGACTTTC
TRBD2 TRBJ2-3 TRBV10-3 CAIAMEGGTDTQYF TGTGCCATTGCAATGGAGGGAGGGACAGATACGCAGTATTTT